The next 12 T cell receptor beta chains were all read from a single sample in a study of breast tumors, draining lymph nodes, adjacent tissues. Axillary draining lymph nodes of breast cancer patients supplied the node samples. TCRdb passed the multiplex PCR reads through MiXCR, listing each CDR3 protein once. The data show 140,000 to 150,000 distinct CDR3 sequences, approximately 32% seen once. Source material: axillary lymph node tissue. The receptor set was obtained from a female donor with breast cancer. Some clones in this sample may be carry-over from other donors' samples.

As for this clonotype: At one end, the junction sequence differs from germline, possibly due to a read error. The chain recombines TRBV20-1 with TRBJ2-6, with a weak D call TRBD2 (6 bases). There are 14 residues in the CDR3. CDR1 and CDR2 from the germline V gene are DFQATT and SNEGSKA (reference sequence). The CDR3, as DNA: TGCAGTGCCCCATCAACGCGGAGGGGAGACACTGAAGCTTTC. Translating it yields CSAPSTRRGDTEAF.

Remarks on this clonotype: A much larger clone lies one base from this, so it may be a read error. The V and J genes are TRBV28 and TRBJ1-2; 9 positions match TRBD1. Germline values: CDR1 MDHEN, CDR2 SYDVKM. The CDR3 totals 15 residues. CDR3 in DNA: TGTGCCGGCAGTTCTTCGACAGGGGGTAACTATGGCTACACCTTC. It specifies CAGSSSTGGNYGYTF.

This rearrangement joins TRBV2 to TRBJ2-1, with D uncertain. The length of the CDR3 is 11 residues. Germline V gives CDR1 SNHLY, CDR2 FYNNEI. V lost 4 bases and J 10 bases, leaving 8 bases between the germline ends. CDR3 in DNA: TGTGCCAGCAGTGCTCATAAGGAGCAGTTCTTC. This gives the protein CASSAHKEQFF.

This clonotype was observed at least ten times. V and J are TRBV7-9 and TRBJ2-3; D gene uncertain. Per germline, CDR1 SEHNR and CDR2 FQNEAQ (reference sequence). This CDR3 is 14 amino acids long. V was pared by 5 bases and J by 0 bases, with 9 bases between. CDR3 in DNA: TGTGCCAGCAGCCTCGCACGTAGCACAGATACGCAGTATTTT. Its translation is CASSLARSTDTQYF. The variable domain in full, with the rest retrieved from reference TRBV7-9 and TRBJ2-3, is DTGVSQNPRHKITKRGQNVTFRCDPISEHNRLYWYRQTLGQGPEFLTYFQNEAQLEKSRLLSDRFSAERPKGSFSTLEIQRTEQGDSAMYLCASSLARSTDTQYFGPGTRLTVL.

This clonotype was observed many times. This sequence joins TRBV14 and TRBJ2-1; 9 bases are shared with TRBD2. V gave up 7 bases and J gave up 9 bases; unmatched junction bases: 4. Germline V gene lookup returns CDR1 SGHDN and CDR2 FVKESK. This CDR3 spans 12 amino acids. The CDR3 loop is CASNAGGPEQFF. As DNA, the CDR3 is TGTGCCAGCAACGCGGGGGGGCCTGAGCAGTTCTTC. Filled out from reference TRBV14 and TRBJ2-1, the complete variable domain reads EAGVTQFPSHSVIEKGQTVTLRCDPISGHDNLYWYRRVMGKEIKFLLHFVKESKQDESGMPNNRFLAERTGGTYSTLKVQPAELEDSGVYFCASNAGGPEQFFGPGTRLTVL.

In its sample, this clonotype was seen many times. The chain combines TRBV12-5 with TRBJ2-5, with D maybe TRBD1 (5 bases). Trimming shortened V by 4 bases and J by 7 bases, and 22 bases separated the two germline ends. This CDR3 has 16 residues. CDR1 is LGHNT and CDR2 is FRNRAP in the germline V gene. The CDR3 region is CASGSYRVQADGTQYF. Written as DNA, the CDR3 is TGTGCTAGTGGTTCATACCGAGTACAGGCCGACGGGACCCAGTACTTC.

The CDR3 sequence: CSAYRQGGEETQYF. The CDR3, as DNA: TGCAGTGCCTACCGACAGGGAGGGGAAGAGACCCAGTACTTC. The J gene is TRBJ2-5, the V gene TRBV20-1; D tentatively fits TRBD1 or TRBD2 (7 bases each). Trimming removed 6 bases from V and 3 bases from J, with 17 bases in between. This CDR3 contains 14 residues. Germline CDR1 reads DFQATT; CDR2 reads SNEGSKA (reference sequence).

This clonotype has more than one count but fewer than ten. A single base separates this from a much larger clone, so it may be a read error. The CDR3 protein is CASSLAAGEYTQYF. CDR3 DNA: TGCGCCAGCAGCTTGGCAGCGGGTGAATATACGCAGTATTTT. V gene TRBV5-1 combines with J gene TRBJ2-3, with a possible D match to TRBD2 (6 bases). The V gene's germline CDR1 is SGHRS and CDR2 YFSETQ. The CDR3 sequence is 14 residues long. V lost 0 bases and J lost 7, with 12 bases in between.

This clonotype occurred many times. Germline is not matched at one junction end, which may reflect a read error. The chain employs TRBV20-1 and TRBJ1-2; D may be TRBD1 (5 bases). The CDR3 is 12 residues long. In germline, CDR1 is DFQATT, CDR2 SNEGSKA (reference sequence). The CDR3 nucleotides are TGCAGTGCGTCTGAACAGGCCTATGGCTCCACCTTC. This encodes CSASEQAYGSTF.

The CDR3 DNA reads TGTGCCAGCAGCTTCGGAGGGACTCAAGAGACCCAGTACTTC. Translating gives CASSFGGTQETQYF. The chain has TRBV7-2 and TRBJ2-5, with TRBD2 as a possible D gene (6 bases). CDR1 and CDR2 (germline): SGHTA, FQGNSA. Trimming removed 3 bases at V and 2 bases at J, with 10 bases between. The length of the CDR3 is 14 residues.

As to this clonotype: Lacking the conserved final phenylalanine or tryptophan, this CDR3 likely reflects a read error. The chain employs TRBV19 and TRBJ2-4; the D is unclear. This CDR3 region has 16 residues. Trimming took off 3 bases at V and 0 bases at J, with 12 bases between the two ends. Germline values: CDR1 LNHDA, CDR2 SQIVND (reference sequence). CDR3 DNA: TGTGCCAGTAGTATTCGGCAGGACCAAGCCAAAAACATTCAGTACTCC. Translated: CASSIRQDQAKNIQYS.

This clonotype was seen many times. This sequence may be a read error, since a much larger clone differs from it by one base. This rearrangement joins TRBV29-1 to TRBJ1-4; D call uncertain. Per germline, CDR1 SQVTM and CDR2 ANQGSEA. This CDR3 has 13 amino acids. The CDR3 spells CSALDATNGKLFF. The CDR3, as DNA: TGCAGCGCGTTGGACGCAACTAATGGAAAACTGTTTTTT.